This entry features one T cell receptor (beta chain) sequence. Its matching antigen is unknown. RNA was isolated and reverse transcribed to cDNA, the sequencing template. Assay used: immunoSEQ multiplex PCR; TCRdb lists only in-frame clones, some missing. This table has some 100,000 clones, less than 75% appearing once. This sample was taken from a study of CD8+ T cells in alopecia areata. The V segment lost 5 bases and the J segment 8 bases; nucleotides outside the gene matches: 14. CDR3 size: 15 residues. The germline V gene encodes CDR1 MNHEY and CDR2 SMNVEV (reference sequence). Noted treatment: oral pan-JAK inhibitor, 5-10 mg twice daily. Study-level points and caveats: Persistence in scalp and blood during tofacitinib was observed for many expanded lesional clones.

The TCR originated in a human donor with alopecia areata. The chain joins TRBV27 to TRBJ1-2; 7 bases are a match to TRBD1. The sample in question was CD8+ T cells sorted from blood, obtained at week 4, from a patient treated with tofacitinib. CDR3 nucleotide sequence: TGTGCCAGCAGTAATCCTCAGGGGGGAAACATGGGCTACACCTTC. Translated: CASSNPQGGNMGYTF.